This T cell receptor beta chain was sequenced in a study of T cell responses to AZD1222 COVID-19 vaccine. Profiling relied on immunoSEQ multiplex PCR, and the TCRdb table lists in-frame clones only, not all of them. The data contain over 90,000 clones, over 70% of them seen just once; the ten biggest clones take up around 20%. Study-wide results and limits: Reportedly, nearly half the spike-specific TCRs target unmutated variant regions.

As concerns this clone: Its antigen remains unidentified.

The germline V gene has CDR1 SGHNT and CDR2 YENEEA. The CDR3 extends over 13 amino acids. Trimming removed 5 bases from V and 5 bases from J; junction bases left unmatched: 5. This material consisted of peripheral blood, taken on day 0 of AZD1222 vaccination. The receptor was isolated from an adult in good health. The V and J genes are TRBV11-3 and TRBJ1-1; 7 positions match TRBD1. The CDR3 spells CASSLDRETEAFF. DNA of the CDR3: TGTGCCAGCAGCCTCGACAGGGAAACTGAAGCTTTCTTT.